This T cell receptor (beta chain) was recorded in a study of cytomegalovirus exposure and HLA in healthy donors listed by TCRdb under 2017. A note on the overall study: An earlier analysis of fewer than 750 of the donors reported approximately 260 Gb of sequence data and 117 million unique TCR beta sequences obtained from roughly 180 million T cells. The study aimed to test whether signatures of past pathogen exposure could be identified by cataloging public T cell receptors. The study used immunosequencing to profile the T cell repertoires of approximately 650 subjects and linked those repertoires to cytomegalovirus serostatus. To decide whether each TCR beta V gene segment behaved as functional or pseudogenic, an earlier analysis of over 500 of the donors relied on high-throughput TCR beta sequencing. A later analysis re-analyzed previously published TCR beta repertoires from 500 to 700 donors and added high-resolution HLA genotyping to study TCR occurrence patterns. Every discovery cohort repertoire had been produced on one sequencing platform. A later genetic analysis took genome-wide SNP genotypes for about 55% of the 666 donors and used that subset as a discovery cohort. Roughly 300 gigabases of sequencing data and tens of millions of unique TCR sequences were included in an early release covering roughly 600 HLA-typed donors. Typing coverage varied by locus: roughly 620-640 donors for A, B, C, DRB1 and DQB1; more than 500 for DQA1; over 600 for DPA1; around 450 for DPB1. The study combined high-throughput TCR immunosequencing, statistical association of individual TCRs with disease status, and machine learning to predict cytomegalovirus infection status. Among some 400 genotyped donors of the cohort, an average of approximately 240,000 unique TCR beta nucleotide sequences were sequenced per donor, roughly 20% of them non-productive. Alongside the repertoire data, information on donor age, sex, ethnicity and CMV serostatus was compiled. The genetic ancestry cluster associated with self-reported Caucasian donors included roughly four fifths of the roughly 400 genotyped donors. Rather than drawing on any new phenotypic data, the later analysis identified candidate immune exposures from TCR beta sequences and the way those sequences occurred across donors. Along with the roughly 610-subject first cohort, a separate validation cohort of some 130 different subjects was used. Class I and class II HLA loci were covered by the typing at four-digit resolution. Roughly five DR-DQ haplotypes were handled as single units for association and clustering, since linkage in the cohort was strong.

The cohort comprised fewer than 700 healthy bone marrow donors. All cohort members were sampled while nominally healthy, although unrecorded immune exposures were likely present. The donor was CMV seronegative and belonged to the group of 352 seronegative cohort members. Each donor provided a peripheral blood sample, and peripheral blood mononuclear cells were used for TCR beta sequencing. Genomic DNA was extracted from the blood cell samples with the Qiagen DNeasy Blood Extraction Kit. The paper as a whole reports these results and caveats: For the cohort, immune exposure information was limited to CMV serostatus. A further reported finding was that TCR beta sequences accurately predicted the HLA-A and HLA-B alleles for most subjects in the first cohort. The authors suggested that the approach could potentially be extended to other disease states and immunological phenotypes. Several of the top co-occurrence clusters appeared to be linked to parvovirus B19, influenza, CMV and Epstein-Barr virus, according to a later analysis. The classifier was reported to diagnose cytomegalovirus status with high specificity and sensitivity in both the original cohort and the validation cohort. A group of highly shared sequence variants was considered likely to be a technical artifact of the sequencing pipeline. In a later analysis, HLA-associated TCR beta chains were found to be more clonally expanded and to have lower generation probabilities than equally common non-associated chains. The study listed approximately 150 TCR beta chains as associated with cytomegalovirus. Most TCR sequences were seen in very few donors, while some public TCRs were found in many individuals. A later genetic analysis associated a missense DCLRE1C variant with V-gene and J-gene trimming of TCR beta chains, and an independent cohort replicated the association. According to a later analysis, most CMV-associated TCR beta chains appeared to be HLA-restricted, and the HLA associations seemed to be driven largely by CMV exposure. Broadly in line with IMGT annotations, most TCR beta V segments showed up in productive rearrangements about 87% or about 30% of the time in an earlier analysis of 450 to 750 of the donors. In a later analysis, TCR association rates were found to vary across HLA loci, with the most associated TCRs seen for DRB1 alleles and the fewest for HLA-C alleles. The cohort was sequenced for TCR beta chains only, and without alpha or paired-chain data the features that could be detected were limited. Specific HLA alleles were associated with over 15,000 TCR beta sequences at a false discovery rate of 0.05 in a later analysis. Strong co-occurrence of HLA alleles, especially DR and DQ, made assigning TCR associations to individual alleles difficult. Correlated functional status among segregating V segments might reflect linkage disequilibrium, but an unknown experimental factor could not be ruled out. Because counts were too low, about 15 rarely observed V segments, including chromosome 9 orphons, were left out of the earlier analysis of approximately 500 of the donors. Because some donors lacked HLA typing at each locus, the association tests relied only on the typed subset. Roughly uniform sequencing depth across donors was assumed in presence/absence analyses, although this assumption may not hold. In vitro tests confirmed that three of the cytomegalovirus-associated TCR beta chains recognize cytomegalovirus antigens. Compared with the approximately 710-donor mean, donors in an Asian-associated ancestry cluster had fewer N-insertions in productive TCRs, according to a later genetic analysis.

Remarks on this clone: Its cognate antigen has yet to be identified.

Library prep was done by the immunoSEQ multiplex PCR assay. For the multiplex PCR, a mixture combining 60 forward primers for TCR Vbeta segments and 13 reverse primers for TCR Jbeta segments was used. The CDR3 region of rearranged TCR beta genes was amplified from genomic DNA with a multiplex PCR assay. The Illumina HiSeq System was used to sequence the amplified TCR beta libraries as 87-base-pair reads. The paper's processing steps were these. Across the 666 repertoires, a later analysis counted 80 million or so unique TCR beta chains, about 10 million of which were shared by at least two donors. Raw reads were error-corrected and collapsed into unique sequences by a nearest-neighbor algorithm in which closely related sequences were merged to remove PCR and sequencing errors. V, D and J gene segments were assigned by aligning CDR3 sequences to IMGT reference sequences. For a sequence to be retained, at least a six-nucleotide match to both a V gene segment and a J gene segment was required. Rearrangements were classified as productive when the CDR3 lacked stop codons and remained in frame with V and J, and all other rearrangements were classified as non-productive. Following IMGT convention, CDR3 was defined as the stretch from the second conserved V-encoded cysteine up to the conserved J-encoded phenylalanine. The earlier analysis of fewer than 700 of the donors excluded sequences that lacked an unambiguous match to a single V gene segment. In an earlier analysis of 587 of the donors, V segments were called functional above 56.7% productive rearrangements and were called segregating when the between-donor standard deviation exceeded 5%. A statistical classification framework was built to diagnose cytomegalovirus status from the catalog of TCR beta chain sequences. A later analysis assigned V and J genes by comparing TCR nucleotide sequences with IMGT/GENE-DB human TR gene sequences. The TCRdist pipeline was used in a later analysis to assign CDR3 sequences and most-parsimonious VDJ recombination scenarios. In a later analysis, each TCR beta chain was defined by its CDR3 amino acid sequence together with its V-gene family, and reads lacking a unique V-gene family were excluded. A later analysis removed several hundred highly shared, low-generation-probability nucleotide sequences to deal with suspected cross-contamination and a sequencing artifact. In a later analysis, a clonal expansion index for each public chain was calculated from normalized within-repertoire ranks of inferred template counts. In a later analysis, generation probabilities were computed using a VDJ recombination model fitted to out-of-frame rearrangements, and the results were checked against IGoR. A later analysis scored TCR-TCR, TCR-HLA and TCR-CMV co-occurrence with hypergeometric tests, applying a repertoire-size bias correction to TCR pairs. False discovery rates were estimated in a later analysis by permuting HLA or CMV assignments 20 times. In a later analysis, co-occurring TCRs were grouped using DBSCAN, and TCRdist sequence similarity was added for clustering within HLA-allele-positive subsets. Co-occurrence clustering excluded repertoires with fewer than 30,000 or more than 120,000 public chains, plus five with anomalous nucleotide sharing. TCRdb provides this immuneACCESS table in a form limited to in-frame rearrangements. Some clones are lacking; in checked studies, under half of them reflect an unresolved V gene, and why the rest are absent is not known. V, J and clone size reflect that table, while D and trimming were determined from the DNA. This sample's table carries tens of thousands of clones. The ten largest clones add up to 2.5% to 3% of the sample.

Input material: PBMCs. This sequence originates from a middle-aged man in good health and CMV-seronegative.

The sequenced DNA is TGTGCCAGCAGCCTGGACGGGAGGGCCACTGAAGCTTTCTTT. This translates into CASSLDGRATEAFF. This receptor chain uses TRBV5-6 and TRBJ1-1; no confident D gene assignment can be made. Its CDR3 holds 14 amino acids, cysteine through phenylalanine. The CDR3 DNA has 42 bases and is translated from base 1. CDR1 and CDR2 (SGHDT, YYEEEE) derive from the germline V gene. Deletion took 4 bases off V and 4 bases off J, with a span of 14 bases between the germline ends.